This TCR beta chain was identified during a study of human T cells and chemical hapten exposure. Broader study findings: Expanded TCRs clustered into significantly more large CDR3 similarity groups than controls, the analysis revealed.

Regarding time point: patch test 2, 6 weeks after DPC sensitization. Sample treatment: therapeutic diphenylcyclopropenone sensitization with weekly scalp DPC. The study drew its donors from alopecia patients who were 18 to 70 years old and suitable for DPC. CDR3 length equals 15 residues. CDR1 and CDR2 from the germline V gene are SGHNT and YYREEE (reference sequence). The V and J ends lost 4 bases and 10 bases respectively, with 18 bases between them. TCRdb itself ran the RACE reads through MiXCR, one entry per CDR3 protein. Here the sample spans around 130,000 distinct CDR3 sequences, 12% being singletons. This clonotype showed up just a few times. Its antigen is not known.

The material was whole blood, obtained in connection with sensitization to the hapten diphenylcyclopropenone (DPC). V gene TRBV5-4 combines with J gene TRBJ1-6, with D perhaps matching TRBD1 (5 bases). The source is a woman in her forties or fifties with alopecia areata. Some clones in this sample may be carry-over from other donors' samples. The CDR3 spells CASSRDGGELSPLHF. CDR3 nucleotides: TGTGCCAGCAGCCGGGACGGCGGGGAGCTGTCACCCCTCCACTTT.